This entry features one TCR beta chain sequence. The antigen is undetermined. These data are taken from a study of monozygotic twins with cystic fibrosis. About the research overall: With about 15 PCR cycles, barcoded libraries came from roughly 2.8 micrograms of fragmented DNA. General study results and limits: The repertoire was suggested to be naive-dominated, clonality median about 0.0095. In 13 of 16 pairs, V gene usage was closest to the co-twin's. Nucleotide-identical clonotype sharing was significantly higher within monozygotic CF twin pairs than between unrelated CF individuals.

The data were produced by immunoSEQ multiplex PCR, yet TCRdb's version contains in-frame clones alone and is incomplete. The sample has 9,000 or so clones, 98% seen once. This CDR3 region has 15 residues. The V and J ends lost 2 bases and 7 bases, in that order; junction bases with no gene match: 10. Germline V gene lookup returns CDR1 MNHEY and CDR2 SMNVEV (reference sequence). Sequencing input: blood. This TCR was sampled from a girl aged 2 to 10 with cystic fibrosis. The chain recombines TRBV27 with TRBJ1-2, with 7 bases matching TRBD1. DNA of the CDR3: TGTGCCAGCAGTTTACGCCTACAGGGGTTGGGTGGCTACACCTTC. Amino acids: CASSLRLQGLGGYTF.